These T cell receptor beta chains were read from a single sample in a study of blood T cell repertoires in COVID-19. Using immunoSEQ multiplex PCR, the repertoire was profiled, and TCRdb retains in-frame clones only, with some absent. Counted here are roughly 250,000 clones, 85% to 95% occurring once; the ten biggest clones make up under 2.5%. The sample was PBMCs or T cells enriched from blood (not recorded which). These receptors originate from a young woman who had recovered from COVID-19. The CDR3 runs from the conserved cysteine through the conserved F or W. The D gene is left open where the match is weak. Expanded clones get a size class; other rows say once, few or many, or leave the size out.

v_call	d_call	j_call	clone_size	cdr3_aa	cdr3_nt
TRBV2	TRBD2	TRBJ2-1	-	CASKRESNEQFF	TGTGCCAGCAAGCGGGAGTCCAATGAGCAGTTCTTC
TRBV15	-	TRBJ1-1	-	CATSRGGATEAFF	TGTGCCACCAGCAGGGGGGGGGCAACTGAAGCTTTCTTT
TRBV7-2	-	TRBJ2-4	-	CASSLAWQGPRGENIQYF	TGTGCCAGCAGCTTAGCATGGCAGGGGCCGAGAGGGGAAAACATTCAGTACTTC
TRBV4-1	TRBD1	TRBJ2-7	-	CASSNTGLRDRGLYEQYF	TGCGCCAGCAGCAACACGGGCCTGCGGGACAGGGGGCTCTACGAGCAGTACTTC
TRBV6-2/TRBV6-3	TRBD1	TRBJ1-5	-	CASSYPGQINQPQHF	TGTGCCAGCAGTTACCCGGGACAGATCAATCAGCCCCAGCATTTT
TRBV4-2	-	TRBJ1-2	-	CASSQDRAELYGGYTF	TGTGCCAGCAGCCAAGATCGTGCGGAACTCTATGGGGGCTACACCTTC
TRBV21-1	-	TRBJ2-1	-	CASSIAAGESYNEQFF	TGTGCCAGCAGCATCGCCGCGGGAGAATCCTACAATGAGCAGTTCTTC
TRBV19	-	TRBJ2-1	-	CASSIGLHNEQFF	TGTGCCAGTAGTATTGGACTCCACAATGAGCAGTTCTTC
TRBV12-3/TRBV12-4	TRBD1	TRBJ1-2	-	CASMTGGGYTF	TGTGCCAGCATGACAGGGGGTGGCTACACCTTC
TRBV28	-	TRBJ2-7	-	CASSFGESSYEQYF	TGTGCCAGCAGTTTCGGGGAAAGCTCCTACGAGCAGTACTTC
TRBV27	-	TRBJ2-1	many	CASSLSKGRNEQFF	TGTGCCAGCAGTTTATCGAAAGGGAGGAATGAGCAGTTCTTC
TRBV27	-	TRBJ2-2	-	CASSYRTVGTGELFF	TGTGCCAGCAGTTACCGGACAGTAGGCACCGGGGAGCTGTTTTTT
TRBV3-1/TRBV3-2	-	TRBJ2-7	-	CASSLTGKGRLEQYF	TGTGCCAGCAGCCTGACCGGGAAAGGGAGGCTCGAGCAGTACTTC
TRBV12-2	-	TRBJ2-5	once	CASRLGLLAGTQETQYF	TGTGCAAGTCGCTTAGGCCTACTAGCGGGAACGCAAGAGACCCAGTACTTC
TRBV6-2/TRBV6-3	-	TRBJ1-5	-	CASSPDRRSNQPQHF	TGTGCCAGCAGTCCCGACAGACGCTCTAATCAGCCCCAGCATTTT
TRBV15	TRBD1	TRBJ1-3	-	CATSRGVGQASGNTIYF	TGTGCCACCAGCAGAGGCGTTGGACAGGCCTCTGGAAACACCATATATTTT
TRBV9	-	TRBJ2-1	few	CASSVAQVWNEQFF	TGTGCCAGCAGCGTAGCCCAGGTCTGGAATGAGCAGTTCTTC
TRBV28	-	TRBJ1-1	-	CASSLNPDRNTEAFF	TGTGCCAGCAGTCTTAACCCGGACAGGAACACTGAAGCTTTCTTT
TRBV10-2	TRBD2	TRBJ2-7	-	CASRGLAGPSYEQYF	TGCGCCAGCAGAGGACTAGCGGGTCCCTCCTACGAGCAGTACTTC
TRBV19	TRBD1	TRBJ1-5	-	CASRMTGGGREPQHF	TGTGCCAGTAGGATGACAGGGGGCGGTAGGGAGCCCCAGCATTTT
TRBV7-6	TRBD1	TRBJ1-2	-	CASSLADLGQANYGYTF	TGTGCCAGCAGCTTAGCTGATTTGGGACAGGCTAACTATGGCTACACCTTC
TRBV4-3	TRBD1	TRBJ2-2	-	CASSQRGQGPGTGELFF	TGCGCCAGCAGCCAACGCGGACAGGGGCCGGGCACCGGGGAGCTGTTTTTT
TRBV7-6	TRBD2	TRBJ2-1	-	CASSRKAGGPNEQFF	TGTGCCAGCAGCCGAAAAGCGGGGGGGCCCAATGAGCAGTTCTTC
TRBV2	TRBD2	TRBJ2-5	-	CASTPRSGSETQYF	TGTGCCAGCACTCCCAGGAGCGGGAGCGAGACCCAGTACTTC
TRBV10-1	TRBD1	TRBJ1-2	-	CASRDSFGYTF	TGCGCCAGCCGGGACAGTTTTGGCTACACCTTC
TRBV5-1	TRBD1	TRBJ1-1	-	CASSQGTGMNTEAFF	TGCGCCAGCAGCCAGGGGACAGGTATGAACACTGAAGCTTTCTTT
TRBV3-1/TRBV3-2	TRBD1	TRBJ2-2	-	CASRKGGLIVGELFF	TGTGCCAGCAGAAAAGGGGGCCTTATAGTGGGGGAGCTGTTTTTT